This T cell receptor beta chain was sequenced during a study of T cell changes during pregnancy in multiple sclerosis. The protocol was immunoSEQ multiplex PCR, while the TCRdb copy is restricted to in-frame clones and leaves out a portion. The sample has about 75,000 clones, about nine tenths seen once; the top ten hold about 0.42%. CDR1 and CDR2 from the germline V gene are GTSNPN and SVGIG (reference sequence). V was trimmed by 8 bases and J by 0 bases, leaving 20 bases between them. The CDR3 spans 16 residues. This sequence was found in a female donor with multiple sclerosis, enrolled in a pregnancy study. The chain has TRBV30 and TRBJ1-3, with TRBD1 as a possible D gene (5 bases). The sequencing used CD4+ T cells from peripheral blood mononuclear cells, collected before pregnancy. The CDR3 DNA reads TGTGCCGGAGGGCTGGGGACTGGCAGCTCTGGAAACACCATATATTTT. Amino acid sequence: CAGGLGTGSSGNTIYF.